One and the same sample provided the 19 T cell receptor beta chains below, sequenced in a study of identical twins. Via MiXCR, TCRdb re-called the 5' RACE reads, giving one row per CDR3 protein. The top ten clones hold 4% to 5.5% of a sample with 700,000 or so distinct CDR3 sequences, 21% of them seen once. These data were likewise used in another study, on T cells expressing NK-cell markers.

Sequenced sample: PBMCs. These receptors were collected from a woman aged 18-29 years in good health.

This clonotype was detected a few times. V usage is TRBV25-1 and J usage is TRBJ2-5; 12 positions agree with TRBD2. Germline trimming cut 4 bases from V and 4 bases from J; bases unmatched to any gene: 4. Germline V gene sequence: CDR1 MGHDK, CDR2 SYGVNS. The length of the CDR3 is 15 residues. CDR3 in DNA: TGTGCCAGCAGTGCCCTAGCGGGAGGGAGAGAGACCCAGTACTTC. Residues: CASSALAGGRETQYF.

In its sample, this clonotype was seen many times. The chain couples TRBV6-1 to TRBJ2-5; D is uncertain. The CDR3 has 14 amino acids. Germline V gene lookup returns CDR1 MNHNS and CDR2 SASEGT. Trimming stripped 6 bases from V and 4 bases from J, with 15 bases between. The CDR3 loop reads CASSRTARLETQYF. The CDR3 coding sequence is TGTGCCAGCAGCCGGACCGCACGTTTAGAGACCCAGTACTTC.

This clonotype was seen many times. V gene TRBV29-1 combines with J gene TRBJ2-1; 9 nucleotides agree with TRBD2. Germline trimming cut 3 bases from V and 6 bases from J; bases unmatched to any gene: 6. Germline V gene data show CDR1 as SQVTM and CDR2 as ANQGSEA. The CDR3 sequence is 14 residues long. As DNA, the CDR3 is TGCAGCGTTGACCTTAGCGGGAGTCTCAATGAGCAGTTCTTC. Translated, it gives CSVDLSGSLNEQFF.

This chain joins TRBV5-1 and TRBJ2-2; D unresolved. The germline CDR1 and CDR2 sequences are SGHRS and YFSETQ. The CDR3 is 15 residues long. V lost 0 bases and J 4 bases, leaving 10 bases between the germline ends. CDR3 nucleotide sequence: TGCGCCAGCAGCTTGGTGCCTAAGGGCACCGGGGAGCTGTTTTTT. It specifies CASSLVPKGTGELFF.

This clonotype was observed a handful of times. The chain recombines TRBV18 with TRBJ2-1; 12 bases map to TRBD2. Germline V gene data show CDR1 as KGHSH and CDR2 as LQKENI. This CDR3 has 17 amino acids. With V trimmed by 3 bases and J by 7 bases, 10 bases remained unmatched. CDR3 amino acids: CASSPGLAGRWENEQFF. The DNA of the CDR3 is TGTGCCAGCTCACCTGGACTAGCGGGGCGGTGGGAAAATGAGCAGTTCTTC.

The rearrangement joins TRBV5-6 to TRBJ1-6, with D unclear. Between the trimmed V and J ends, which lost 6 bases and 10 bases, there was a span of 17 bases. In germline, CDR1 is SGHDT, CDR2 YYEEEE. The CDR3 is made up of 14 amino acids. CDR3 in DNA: TGTGCCAGCACCCGTACGGGAGGGATCTCACCCCTCCACTTT. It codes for CASTRTGGISPLHF.

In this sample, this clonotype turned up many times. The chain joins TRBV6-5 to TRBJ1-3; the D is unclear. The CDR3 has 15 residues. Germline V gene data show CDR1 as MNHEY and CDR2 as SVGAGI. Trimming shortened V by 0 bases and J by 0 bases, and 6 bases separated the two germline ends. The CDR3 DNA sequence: TGTGCCAGCAGTTACTCGGCCACCTCTGGAAACACCATATATTTT. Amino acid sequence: CASSYSATSGNTIYF.

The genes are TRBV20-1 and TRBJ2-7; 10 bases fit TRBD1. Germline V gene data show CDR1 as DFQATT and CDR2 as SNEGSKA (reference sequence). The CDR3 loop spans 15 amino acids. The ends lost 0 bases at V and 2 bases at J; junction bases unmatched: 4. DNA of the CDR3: TGCAGTGCTAGAGATGGGACAGGGGCACCCTACGAGCAGTACTTC. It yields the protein CSARDGTGAPYEQYF.

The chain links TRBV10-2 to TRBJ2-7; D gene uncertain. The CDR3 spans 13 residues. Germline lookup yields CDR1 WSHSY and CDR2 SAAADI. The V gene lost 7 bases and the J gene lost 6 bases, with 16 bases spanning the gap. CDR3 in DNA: TGCGCCAGCATCCCCTCATACGAGTCCGAGCAGTACTTC. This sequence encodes CASIPSYESEQYF.

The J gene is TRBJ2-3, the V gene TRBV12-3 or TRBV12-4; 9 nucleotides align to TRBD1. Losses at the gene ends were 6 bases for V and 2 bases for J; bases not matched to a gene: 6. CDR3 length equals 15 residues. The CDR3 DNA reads TGTGCCAGCAGCGCCGACAGGGGGTACACAGATACGCAGTATTTT. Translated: CASSADRGYTDTQYF.

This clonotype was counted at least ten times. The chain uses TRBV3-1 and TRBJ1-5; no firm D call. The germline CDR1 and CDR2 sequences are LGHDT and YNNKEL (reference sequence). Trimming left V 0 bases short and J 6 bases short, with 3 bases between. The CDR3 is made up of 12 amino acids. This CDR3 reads CASSQEGQPQHF. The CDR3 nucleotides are TGTGCCAGCAGCCAAGAAGGTCAGCCCCAGCATTTT.

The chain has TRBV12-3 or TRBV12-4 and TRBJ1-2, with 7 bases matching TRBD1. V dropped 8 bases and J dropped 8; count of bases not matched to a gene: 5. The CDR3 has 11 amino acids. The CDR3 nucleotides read TGTGCCAGCGAGGGACAGATCGGCTACACCTTC. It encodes CASEGQIGYTF.

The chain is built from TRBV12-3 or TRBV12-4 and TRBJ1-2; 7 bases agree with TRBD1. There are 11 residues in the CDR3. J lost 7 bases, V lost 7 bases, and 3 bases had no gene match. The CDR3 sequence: CASNRGSGYTF. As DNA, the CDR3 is TGTGCCAGCAACAGGGGTTCTGGCTACACCTTC.

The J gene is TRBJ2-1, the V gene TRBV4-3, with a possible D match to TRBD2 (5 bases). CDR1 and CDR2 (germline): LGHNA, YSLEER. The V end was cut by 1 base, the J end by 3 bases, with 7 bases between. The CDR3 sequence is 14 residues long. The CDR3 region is CASSQARGYNEQFF. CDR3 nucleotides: TGCGCCAGCAGCCAAGCTCGGGGCTACAATGAGCAGTTCTTC.

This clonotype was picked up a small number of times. CDR3 protein: CSASRGGGIQETQYF. CDR3 nucleotides: TGCAGTGCTAGCCGGGGAGGGGGGATACAAGAGACCCAGTACTTC. J is TRBJ2-5 and V is TRBV20-1, with TRBD2 as a possible D gene (7 bases). The germline V and J ends were trimmed by 3 bases and 2 bases, with 16 bases remaining between them. This CDR3 contains 15 residues. CDR1 DFQATT and CDR2 SNEGSKA come from the germline V gene (reference sequence).

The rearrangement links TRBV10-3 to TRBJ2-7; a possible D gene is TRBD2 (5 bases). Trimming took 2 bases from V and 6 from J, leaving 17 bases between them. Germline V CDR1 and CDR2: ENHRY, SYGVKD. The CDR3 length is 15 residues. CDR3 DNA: TGTGCCATCAGTGAGGGCTCGCTAGTCCGGGGCGAGCAGTACTTC. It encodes CAISEGSLVRGEQYF.

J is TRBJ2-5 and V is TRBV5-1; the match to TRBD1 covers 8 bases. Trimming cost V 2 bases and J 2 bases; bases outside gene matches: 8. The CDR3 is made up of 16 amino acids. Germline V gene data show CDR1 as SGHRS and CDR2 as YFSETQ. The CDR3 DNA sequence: TGCGCCAGCAGCTTATCTGCAGGGGGCTCTCAAGAGACCCAGTACTTC. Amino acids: CASSLSAGGSQETQYF.

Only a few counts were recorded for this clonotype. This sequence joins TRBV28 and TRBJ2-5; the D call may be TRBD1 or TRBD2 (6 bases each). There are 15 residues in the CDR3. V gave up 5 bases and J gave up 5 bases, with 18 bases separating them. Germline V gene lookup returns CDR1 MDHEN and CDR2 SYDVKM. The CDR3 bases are TGTGCCAGCAGTCCCGGCCGAGGGGGGAGGGAGACCCAGTACTTC. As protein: CASSPGRGGRETQYF.

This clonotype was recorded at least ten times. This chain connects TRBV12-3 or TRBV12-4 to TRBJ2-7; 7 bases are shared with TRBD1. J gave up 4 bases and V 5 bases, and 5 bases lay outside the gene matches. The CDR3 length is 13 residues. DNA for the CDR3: TGTGCCAGCAGTCCACAGGGGAAGTACGAGCAGTACTTC. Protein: CASSPQGKYEQYF.